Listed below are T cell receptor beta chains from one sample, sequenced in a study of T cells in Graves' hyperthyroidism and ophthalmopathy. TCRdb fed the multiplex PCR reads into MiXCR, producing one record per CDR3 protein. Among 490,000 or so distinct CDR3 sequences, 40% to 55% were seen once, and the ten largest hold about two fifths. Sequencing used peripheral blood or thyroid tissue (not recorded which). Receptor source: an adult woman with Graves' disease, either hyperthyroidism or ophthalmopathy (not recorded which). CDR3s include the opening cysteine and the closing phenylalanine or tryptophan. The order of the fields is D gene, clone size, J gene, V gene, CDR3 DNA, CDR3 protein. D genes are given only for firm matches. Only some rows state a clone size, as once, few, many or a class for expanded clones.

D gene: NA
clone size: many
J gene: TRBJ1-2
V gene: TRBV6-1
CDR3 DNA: TGTGCCAGCAGTGAAGCTGGGACCGCCTATGGCTACACCTTC
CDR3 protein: CASSEAGTAYGYTF

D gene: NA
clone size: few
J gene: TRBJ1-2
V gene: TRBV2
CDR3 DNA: TGTGCCAGCATATCGAATGGCAAAACCGGGGGCTACACCTTC
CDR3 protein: CASISNGKTGGYTF

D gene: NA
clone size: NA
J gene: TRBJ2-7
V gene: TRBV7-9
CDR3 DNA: TGTGCCAGCAGCTTAGTTTCAGGGTCGGGGGAGCAGTACTTC
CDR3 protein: CASSLVSGSGEQYF

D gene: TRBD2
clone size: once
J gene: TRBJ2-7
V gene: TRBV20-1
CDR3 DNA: TGCAGTGCTAGAACGTGGACTAGCGGGGGGTCCTCCTACGAGCAGTACTTC
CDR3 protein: CSARTWTSGGSSYEQYF

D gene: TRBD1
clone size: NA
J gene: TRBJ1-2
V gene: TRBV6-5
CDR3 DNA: TGTGCCAGCAGGACGACAGGGCGAGACGGCTACACCTTC
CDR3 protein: CASRTTGRDGYTF

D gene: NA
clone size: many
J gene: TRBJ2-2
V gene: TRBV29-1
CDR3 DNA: TGCAGCGTTGAAGGGGGAACAGTGTACGAGCTGTTTTTT
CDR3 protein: CSVEGGTVYELFF

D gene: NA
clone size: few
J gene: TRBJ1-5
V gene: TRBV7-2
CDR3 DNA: TGTGCCAGCAGCCGACAGTTGGACAGCATACAGCATTTT
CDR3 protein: CASSRQLDSIQHF

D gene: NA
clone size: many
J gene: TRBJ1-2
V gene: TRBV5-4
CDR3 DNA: TGTGCCAGCAGCTTGGGACAGAATAACTATGGCTACACCTTC
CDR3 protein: CASSLGQNNYGYTF

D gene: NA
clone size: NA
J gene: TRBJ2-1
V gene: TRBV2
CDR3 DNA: TGTGCCAGCAAACGCGACTCCTACAATGAGCAGTTCTTC
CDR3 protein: CASKRDSYNEQFF

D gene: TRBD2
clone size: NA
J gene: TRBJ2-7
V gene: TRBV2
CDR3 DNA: TGTGCCAGCAAGCTAGCGGGAGCTAAGGTCTACGAGCAGTACTTC
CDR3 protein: CASKLAGAKVYEQYF

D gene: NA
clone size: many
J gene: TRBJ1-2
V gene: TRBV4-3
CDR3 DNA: TGCGCCAGCAGCCAAGATGCCTCGAACAACTATGGCTACACCTTC
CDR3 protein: CASSQDASNNYGYTF

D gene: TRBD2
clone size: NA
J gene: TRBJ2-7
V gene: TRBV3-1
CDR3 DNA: TGTGCCAGCAGCCAAGCACGGACTAGGGAATACGAGCAGTACTTC
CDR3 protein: CASSQARTREYEQYF

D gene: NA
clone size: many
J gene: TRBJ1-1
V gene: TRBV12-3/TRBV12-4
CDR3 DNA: TGTGCCAGCAGTTTATACCCACTCGGGAACACTGAAGCTTTCTTT
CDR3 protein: CASSLYPLGNTEAFF

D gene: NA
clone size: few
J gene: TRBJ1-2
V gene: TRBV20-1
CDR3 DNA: TGCAGTGCTTCGACGGGGTCGTCTCTTTATGGCTACACCTTC
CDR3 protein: CSASTGSSLYGYTF

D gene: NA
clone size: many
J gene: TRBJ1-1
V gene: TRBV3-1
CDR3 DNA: TGTGCCAGCAGCCTGCCGGGGACTGCCACTGAAGCTTTCTTT
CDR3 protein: CASSLPGTATEAFF

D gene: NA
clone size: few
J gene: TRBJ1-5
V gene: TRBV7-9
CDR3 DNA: TGTGCCAGCAGCCCGGATGGGGGCCGGAATCAGCCCCAGCATTTT
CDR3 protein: CASSPDGGRNQPQHF

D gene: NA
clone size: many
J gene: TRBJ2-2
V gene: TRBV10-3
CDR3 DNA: TGTGCCATCAGTGGTTACGGGAAGGGCGAGAACACCGGGGAGCTGTTTTTT
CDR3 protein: CAISGYGKGENTGELFF

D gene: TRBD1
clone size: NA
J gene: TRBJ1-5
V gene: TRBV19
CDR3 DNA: TGTGCCACTTCCCCCCGAACAGGGGGATCCAATCAGCCCCAGCATTTT
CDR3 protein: CATSPRTGGSNQPQHF

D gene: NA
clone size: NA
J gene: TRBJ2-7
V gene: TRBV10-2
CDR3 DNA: TGCGCCAGTTCTAATTCGGGGATCTACGAGCAGTACTTC
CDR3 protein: CASSNSGIYEQYF

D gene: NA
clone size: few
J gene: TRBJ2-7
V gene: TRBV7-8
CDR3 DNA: TGTGCCAGCAGCCTGGGACTGCGAGCCTACGAGCAGTACTTC
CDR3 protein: CASSLGLRAYEQYF

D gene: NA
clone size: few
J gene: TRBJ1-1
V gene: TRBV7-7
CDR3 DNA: TGTGCTAGACCCATGCCGAACACTGAAGCTTTCTTT
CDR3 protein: CARPMPNTEAFF

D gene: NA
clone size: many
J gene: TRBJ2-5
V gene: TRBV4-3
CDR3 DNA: TGCGCCAGCAGCCCGAACCCGACGGAGCCAGAGACCCAGTACTTC
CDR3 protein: CASSPNPTEPETQYF

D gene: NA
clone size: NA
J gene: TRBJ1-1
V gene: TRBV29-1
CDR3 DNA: TGCAGCGTTGTACCGGGACCTCAGAACACTGAAGCTTTCTTT
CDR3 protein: CSVVPGPQNTEAFF

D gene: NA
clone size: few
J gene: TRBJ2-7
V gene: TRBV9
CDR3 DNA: TGTGCCAGCTCGCCCTACAGGGATAGCGACGAGCAGTACTTC
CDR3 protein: CASSPYRDSDEQYF

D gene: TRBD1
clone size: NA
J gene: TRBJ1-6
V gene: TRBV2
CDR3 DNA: TGTGCCAGCGGGGCAGGGGGCAGAGGATTTAATTCACCCCTCCACTTT
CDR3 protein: CASGAGGRGFNSPLHF

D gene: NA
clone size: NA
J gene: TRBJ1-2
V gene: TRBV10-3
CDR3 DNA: TGTGCCATCAGCAACCGGGATTCTAACTATGGCTACACCTTC
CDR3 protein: CAISNRDSNYGYTF